These 15 T cell receptor beta chains share one sample of origin, sequenced in a study of T cells in Graves' hyperthyroidism and ophthalmopathy. Amplification targeted TCR beta CDR3 regions from RNA transcripts. The HTBI primer set was used in a first-round RT-PCR of the TCR CDR3. TCRdb reprocessed the multiplex PCR reads via MiXCR and lists one record per CDR3 protein. The table records about 180,000 distinct CDR3 sequences, about a sixth of them present only once. What was sequenced was blood. These receptors were taken from a woman aged 45-60 years with Graves' hyperthyroidism.

The table lists this clonotype with many counts. This CDR3 is CSARAGDTEAFF. CDR3 DNA: TGCAGTGCTAGGGCAGGGGACACTGAAGCTTTCTTT. The rearrangement uses TRBV20-1 and TRBJ1-1, with D possibly TRBD1 on 6 matching bases. V was shortened by 3 bases and J by 3 bases, with 8 bases between the two germline ends. The germline V gene encodes CDR1 DFQATT and CDR2 SNEGSKA (reference sequence). This CDR3 is 12 amino acids long.

This clonotype was recorded many times. This sequence joins TRBV5-1 and TRBJ2-7, with 10 bases lining up with TRBD2. The CDR3 consists of 14 residues. CDR1 and CDR2 from the germline V gene are SGHRS and YFSETQ. Losses at the gene ends were 5 bases for V and 1 base for J; bases not matched to a gene: 3. CDR3 bases: TGCGCCAGCAGGAGCGGGGGGGGTTCCTACGAGCAGTACTTC. Protein sequence: CASRSGGGSYEQYF.

The CDR3 DNA reads as TGTGCCAGTAGAGCAGCGGGGACCTCCTACAATGAGCAGTTCTTC. This sequence encodes CASRAAGTSYNEQFF. This chain joins TRBV19 and TRBJ2-1, with TRBD2 identical over 7 bases. CDR1 and CDR2 from the germline V gene are LNHDA and SQIVND (reference sequence). This CDR3 is 15 amino acids long. V lost 6 bases and J lost 0; bases outside the gene matches: 5.

The rearrangement joins TRBV5-5 to TRBJ1-4; D call uncertain. The CDR3 length is 16 residues. CDR1 is SGHKS and CDR2 is YYEKEE in the germline V gene (reference sequence). The V and J ends lost 2 bases and 0 bases respectively, with 11 bases between them. As DNA, the CDR3 is TGTGCCAGCAGCTTCTCTTTGGTTGCAACTAATGAAAAACTGTTTTTT. Protein sequence: CASSFSLVATNEKLFF. The entire variable domain, with the rest obtained from reference TRBV5-5 and TRBJ1-4, is as follows: DAGVTQSPTHLIKTRGQQVTLRCSPISGHKSVSWYQQVLGQGPQFIFQYYEKEERGRGNFPDRFSARQFPNYSSELNVNALLLGDSALYLCASSFSLVATNEKLFFGSGTQLSVL.

This clonotype was detected many times. The CDR3 DNA sequence: TGTGCCATCAGTGGGGAGGGGGCAGGAACTGAAGCTTTCTTT. This translates into CAISGEGAGTEAFF. V usage is TRBV10-3 and J usage is TRBJ1-1; 7 positions match TRBD1. V lost 4 bases and J lost 5; bases outside the gene matches: 7. The V gene's germline CDR1 is ENHRY and CDR2 SYGVKD. The CDR3 is 14 amino acids.

V usage is TRBV9 and J usage is TRBJ2-1; 16 bases agree with TRBD2. Unmatched junction bases numbered 7, after V lost 3 bases and J lost 10 bases. Germline lookup yields CDR1 SGDLS and CDR2 YYNGEE. The CDR3 contains 16 residues. The CDR3 sequence is CASSEIGTSGGAEQFF. The CDR3 DNA reads as TGTGCCAGCAGCGAGATCGGGACTAGCGGGGGGGCGGAGCAGTTCTTC.

This clonotype was observed at least ten times. The CDR3 spells CASSRRDRKGDTQYF. The CDR3 DNA is TGTGCCAGCAGTCGCCGGGACAGAAAGGGAGATACGCAGTATTTT. This rearrangement joins TRBV27 to TRBJ2-3, with 7 bases matching TRBD1. CDR1 MNHEY and CDR2 SMNVEV come from the germline V gene (reference sequence). The CDR3 extends over 15 amino acids. With V trimmed by 5 bases and J by 5 bases, 10 bases remained unmatched.

This clonotype was seen many times. The V and J genes are TRBV6-5 and TRBJ1-5; possible D gene TRBD1, 5 bases. The V gene lost 2 bases and the J gene lost 9 bases, with 8 bases spanning the gap. Germline-derived CDR1 and CDR2 are MNHEY and SVGAGI. CDR3 length: 12 residues. The CDR3 spells CASSYPGGPQHF. The DNA of the CDR3 is TGTGCCAGCAGTTACCCCGGGGGGCCCCAGCATTTT.

This clonotype was observed many times. The rearrangement uses TRBV11-3 and TRBJ2-7; D might be TRBD1 (6 bases). CDR3 length: 13 residues. V lost 3 bases to trimming and J lost 5 bases, with 11 bases between them. Germline loops: CDR1 SGHNT, CDR2 YENEEA. The CDR3 loop reads CASSFTGSHEQYF. The CDR3 DNA is TGTGCCAGCAGCTTTACAGGGAGCCACGAGCAGTACTTC.

The genes are TRBV12-3 or TRBV12-4 and TRBJ1-5, with 8 positions matching TRBD1. V lost 5 bases and J lost 5; bases outside the gene matches: 5. CDR3 length: 14 amino acids. The CDR3 here is CASSTDRVYQPQHF. CDR3 coding DNA: TGTGCCAGCAGTACGGACAGGGTCTATCAGCCCCAGCATTTT.

This clonotype was found many times. This rearrangement joins TRBV3-1 to TRBJ2-3; no definite D call. This CDR3 has 13 residues. The V gene's germline CDR1 is LGHDT and CDR2 YNNKEL (reference sequence). Trimming took 2 bases from V and 0 from J, leaving 3 bases between them. The CDR3 DNA sequence: TGTGCCAGCAGCCAACTGAGCACAGATACGCAGTATTTT. Amino acids: CASSQLSTDTQYF.

This clonotype was recorded many times. The rearrangement links TRBV20-1 to TRBJ2-3, with a possible D match to TRBD2 (6 bases). This CDR3 is 11 amino acids long. Germline V gene lookup returns CDR1 DFQATT and CDR2 SNEGSKA (reference sequence). V was cut by 3 bases and J by 6 bases, with 7 bases left in between. CDR3 loop: CSASRGDTQYF. In nucleotides, the CDR3 is TGCAGTGCTAGTCGGGGGGATACGCAGTATTTT.

This clonotype has at least ten counts. The V gene is TRBV3-1, the J gene TRBJ1-1, with D unresolved. CDR1 and CDR2 from the germline V gene are LGHDT and YNNKEL (reference sequence). V was cut by 1 base and J by 6 bases, with 15 bases left in between. The CDR3 sequence is 15 residues long. CDR3 loop: CASSQATFKEPEAFF. CDR3 in DNA: TGTGCCAGCAGCCAAGCCACCTTCAAGGAACCTGAAGCTTTCTTT.

This clonotype was recorded many times. V is TRBV28 and J is TRBJ2-3; 15 nucleotides agree with TRBD2. Germline CDR1 reads MDHEN; CDR2 reads SYDVKM. V trimming: 6 bases; J trimming: 3 bases; junction bases outside the gene matches: 10. The CDR3 has 18 amino acids. CDR3 nucleotides: TGTGCCAGCAGGCCTCTCGGACTAGCGGGGGGGCTAACAGATACGCAGTATTTT. Translated: CASRPLGLAGGLTDTQYF.

This rearrangement joins TRBV28 to TRBJ2-5; 7 nucleotides agree with TRBD2. Germline assignment: CDR1 MDHEN and CDR2 SYDVKM. This CDR3 region has 17 residues. With 6 bases clipped from V and 2 bases from J, the junction kept 15 bases outside the gene matches. CDR3 in DNA: TGTGCCAGCAGCCCAAATTCCTTGCTAGCGGATCAAGAGACCCAGTACTTC. Amino acids: CASSPNSLLADQETQYF.